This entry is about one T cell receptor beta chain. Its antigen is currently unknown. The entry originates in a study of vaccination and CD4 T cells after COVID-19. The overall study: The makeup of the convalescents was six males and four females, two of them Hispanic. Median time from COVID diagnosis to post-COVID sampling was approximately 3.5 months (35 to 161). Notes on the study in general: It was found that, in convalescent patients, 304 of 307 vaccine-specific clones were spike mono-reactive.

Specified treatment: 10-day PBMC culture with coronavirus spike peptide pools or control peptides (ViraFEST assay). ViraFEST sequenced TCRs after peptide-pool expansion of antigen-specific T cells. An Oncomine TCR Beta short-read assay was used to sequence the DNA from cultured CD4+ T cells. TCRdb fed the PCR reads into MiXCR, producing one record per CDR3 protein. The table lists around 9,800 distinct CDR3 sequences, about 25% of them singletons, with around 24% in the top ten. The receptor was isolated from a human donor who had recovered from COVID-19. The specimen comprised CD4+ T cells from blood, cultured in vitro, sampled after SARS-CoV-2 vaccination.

The CDR3 protein is CASQTPRSNYGYTF. The CDR3 DNA reads as TGTGCCAGCCAAACCCCCCGGTCCAACTATGGCTACACCTTC. The rearrangement uses TRBV28 and TRBJ1-2; D gene uncertain. Germline-derived CDR1 and CDR2 are MDHEN and SYDVKM. The CDR3 covers 14 residues. V dropped 8 bases and J dropped 2 bases, with 15 bases sitting between them.